The T cell receptor (beta chain) described here comes from a study of post-analysis software for immune sequencing data. Study in general: Relapsing-remitting, secondary progressive and progressive-relapsing courses of multiple sclerosis were included. Whole-study findings and limits: Included in a set of five TRBV segments more frequent in patients than controls were TRBV5-6, TRBV5-1 and TRBV20-1.

The CDR3 length is 20 residues. Germline-derived CDR1 and CDR2 are SGDLS and YYNGEE. V lost 0 bases and J lost 3; bases outside the gene matches: 18. This clonotype was counted a single time. No antigen is known for it. Unique molecular identifiers featured in each of the TCR beta cDNA libraries. From the PCR reads, TCRdb called clonotypes with MiXCR, one entry per CDR3 protein. The top ten hold roughly 13% of the sample, which has roughly 410,000 distinct CDR3 sequences, less than 40% seen once. Sequencing used blood. The chain employs TRBV9 and TRBJ1-2, with 9 nucleotides matching TRBD1. The TCR was taken from a girl aged 5-17 years with multiple sclerosis. CDR3 in DNA: TGTGCCAGCAGCGTAGGAGAACCCAGGGCCGGGACAGGGCGGCACTATGGCTACACCTTC. It translates to CASSVGEPRAGTGRHYGYTF. The full variable domain, rest sourced from reference TRBV9 and TRBJ1-2, is DSGVTQTPKHLITATGQRVTLRCSPRSGDLSVYWYQQSLDQGLQFLIQYYNGEERAKGNILERFSAQQFPDLHSELNLSSLELGDSALYFCASSVGEPRAGTGRHYGYTFGSGTRLTVV.